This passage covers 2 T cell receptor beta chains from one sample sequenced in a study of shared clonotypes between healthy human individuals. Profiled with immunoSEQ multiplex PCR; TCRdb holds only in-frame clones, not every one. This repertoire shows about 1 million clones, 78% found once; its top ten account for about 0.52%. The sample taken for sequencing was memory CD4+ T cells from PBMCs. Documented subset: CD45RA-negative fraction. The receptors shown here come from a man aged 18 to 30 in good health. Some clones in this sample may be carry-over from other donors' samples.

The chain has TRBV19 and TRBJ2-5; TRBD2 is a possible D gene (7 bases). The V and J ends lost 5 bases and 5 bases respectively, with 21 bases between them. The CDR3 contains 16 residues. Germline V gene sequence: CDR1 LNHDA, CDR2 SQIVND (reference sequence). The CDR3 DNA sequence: TGTGCCAGTAGTCCGCGGACTAGACAGAGGGGGGAGACCCAGTACTTC. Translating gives CASSPRTRQRGETQYF.

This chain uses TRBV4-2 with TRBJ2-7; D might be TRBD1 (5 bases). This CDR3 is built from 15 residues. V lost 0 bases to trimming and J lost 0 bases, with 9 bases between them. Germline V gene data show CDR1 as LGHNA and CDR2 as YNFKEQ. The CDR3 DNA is TGTGCCAGCAGCCAAGAAATAGACAGCTCCTACGAGCAGTACTTC. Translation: CASSQEIDSSYEQYF.